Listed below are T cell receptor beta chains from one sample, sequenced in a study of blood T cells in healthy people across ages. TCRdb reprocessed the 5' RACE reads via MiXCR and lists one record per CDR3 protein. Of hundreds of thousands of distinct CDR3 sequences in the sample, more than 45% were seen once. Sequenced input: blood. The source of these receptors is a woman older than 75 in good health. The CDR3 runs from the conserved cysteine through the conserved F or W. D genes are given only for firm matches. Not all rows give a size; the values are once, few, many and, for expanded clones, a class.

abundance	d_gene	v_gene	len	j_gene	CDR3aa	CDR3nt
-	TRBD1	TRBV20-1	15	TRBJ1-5	CSAPEQGGINQPQHF	TGCAGTGCCCCCGAACAGGGGGGCATTAATCAGCCCCAGCATTTT
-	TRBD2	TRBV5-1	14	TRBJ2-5	CASSGGEGSNEQYF	TGCGCCAGCAGCGGCGGGGAGGGGAGCAATGAGCAGTACTTC
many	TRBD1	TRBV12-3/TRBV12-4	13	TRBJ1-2	CASSFGTVGGYTF	TGTGCCAGCAGTTTTGGGACAGTGGGTGGCTACACCTTC
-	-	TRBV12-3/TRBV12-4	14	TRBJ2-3	CASKQRAPTDTQYF	TGTGCCAGCAAGCAGAGGGCCCCCACAGATACGCAGTATTTT
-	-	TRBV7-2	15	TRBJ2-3	CAGSPPGLSTDTQYF	TGTGCCGGCAGCCCGCCGGGGCTGTCCACAGATACGCAGTATTTT
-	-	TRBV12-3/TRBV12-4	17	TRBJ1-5	CASSLSAGGRAGQPQHF	TGTGCCAGCAGTTTAAGTGCCGGGGGAAGGGCAGGTCAGCCCCAGCATTTT
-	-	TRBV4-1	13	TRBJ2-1	CASSQDRALEQFF	TGCGCCAGCAGCCAAGATAGGGCCCTTGAGCAGTTCTTC
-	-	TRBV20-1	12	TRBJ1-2	CSVIYDLYGYTF	TGCAGTGTGATTTACGATCTCTATGGCTACACCTTC
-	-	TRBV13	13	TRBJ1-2	CASSRRQVRGYTF	TGTGCCAGCAGCAGACGACAGGTGCGGGGCTACACCTTC
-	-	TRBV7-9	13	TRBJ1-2	CASSMPKLGGYTF	TGTGCCAGCAGCATGCCAAAGTTGGGAGGCTACACCTTC
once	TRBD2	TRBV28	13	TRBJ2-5	CASSRGGFETQYF	TGTGCCAGCAGCCGGGGGGGCTTTGAGACCCAGTACTTC
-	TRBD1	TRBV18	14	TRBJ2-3	CASATGTGSSVQYF	TGTGCCAGCGCCACCGGGACAGGGTCGTCGGTGCAGTATTTT
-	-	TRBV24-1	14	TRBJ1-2	CATSPLDRTYGYTF	TGTGCCACCAGTCCCTTGGACAGAACCTATGGCTACACCTTC
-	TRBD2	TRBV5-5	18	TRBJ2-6	CASRLRLAGHLGANVLTF	TGTGCCAGCCGCCTAAGACTAGCGGGCCATCTCGGGGCCAACGTCCTGACTTTC
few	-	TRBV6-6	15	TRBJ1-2	CASSDTPGQGYGYTF	TGTGCCAGCAGCGATACCCCCGGGCAGGGATATGGCTACACCTTC
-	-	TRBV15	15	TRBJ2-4	CATSGRWGRKNIQYF	TGTGCCACCAGCGGACGATGGGGGCGTAAAAACATTCAGTACTTC
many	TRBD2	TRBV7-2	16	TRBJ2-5	CASSLSVLAGQETQYF	TGTGCCAGCAGCTTATCGGTACTAGCGGGGCAAGAGACCCAGTACTTC
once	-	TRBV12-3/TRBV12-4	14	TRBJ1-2	CASSPGTASYGYTF	TGTGCCAGCAGTCCTGGGACTGCCTCCTATGGCTACACCTTC
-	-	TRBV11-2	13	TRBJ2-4	CASSTQGPAIQYF	TGTGCCAGCAGCACGCAAGGACCAGCCATTCAGTACTTC
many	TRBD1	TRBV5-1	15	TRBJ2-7	CASSTGQGLTYEQYF	TGCGCCAGCAGCACGGGACAGGGCCTCACCTACGAGCAGTACTTC
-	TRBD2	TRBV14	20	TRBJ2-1	CASSQEVTGTSSSLQETQFF	TGTGCCAGCAGCCAAGAAGTAACGGGGACTAGCTCAAGCTTACAAGAGACCCAGTTCTTC
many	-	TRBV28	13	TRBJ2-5	CASSFLGPGTQYF	TGTGCCAGCAGTTTCCTGGGGCCGGGGACCCAGTACTTC
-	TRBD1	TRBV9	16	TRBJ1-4	CASSRDSQATNEKLFF	TGTGCCAGCAGTCGGGACAGCCAGGCAACTAATGAAAAACTGTTTTTT
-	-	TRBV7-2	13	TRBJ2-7	CASSHLDGGEQYF	TGTGCCAGCAGCCATCTCGACGGGGGCGAGCAGTACTTC
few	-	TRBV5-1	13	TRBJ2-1	CASTGGPTHEQFF	TGCGCCAGCACCGGGGGTCCTACCCATGAGCAGTTCTTC
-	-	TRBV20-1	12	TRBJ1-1	CSATRRNTEAFF	TGCAGTGCCACACGGAGGAACACTGAAGCTTTCTTT
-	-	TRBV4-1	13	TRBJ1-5	CASSQDSGWPQHF	TGCGCCAGCAGCCAAGATTCGGGGTGGCCCCAGCATTTT
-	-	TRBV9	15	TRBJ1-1	CASSVDGSGNTEAFF	TGTGCCAGCAGCGTAGATGGAAGCGGGAACACTGAAGCTTTCTTT
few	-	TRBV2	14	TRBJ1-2	CASSEARGTGGYTF	TGTGCCAGCAGTGAAGCGCGAGGAACGGGCGGCTACACCTTC
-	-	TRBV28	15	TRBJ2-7	CATVPWAGSTYEQYF	TGTGCCACCGTACCTTGGGCAGGGTCAACCTACGAGCAGTACTTC
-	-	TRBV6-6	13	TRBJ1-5	CASSYSVYQPQHF	TGTGCCAGCAGTTACTCCGTCTATCAGCCCCAGCATTTT
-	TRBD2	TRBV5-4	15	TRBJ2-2	CASSGVAGRAEELFF	TGTGCCAGCAGCGGCGTAGCGGGGCGCGCTGAGGAGCTGTTTTTT
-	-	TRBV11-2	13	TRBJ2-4	CASSFLAKNIQYF	TGTGCCAGCAGCTTCCTAGCCAAAAACATTCAGTACTTC
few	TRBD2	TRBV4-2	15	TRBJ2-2	CASTPSGVNTGELFF	TGTGCCAGCACCCCTAGCGGGGTGAACACCGGGGAGCTGTTTTTT
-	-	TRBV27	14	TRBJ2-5	CASTKGGGFATQYF	TGTGCCAGCACCAAGGGTGGGGGGTTTGCGACCCAGTACTTC
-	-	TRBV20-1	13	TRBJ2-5	CSANPGSDLSQYF	TGCAGTGCTAATCCGGGGTCGGACCTCTCGCAGTACTTC
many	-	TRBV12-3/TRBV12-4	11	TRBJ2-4	CASRAKNIQYF	TGTGCCAGCAGAGCTAAAAACATTCAGTACTTC
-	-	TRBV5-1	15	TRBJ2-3	CASSPDVRSTDTQYF	TGCGCCAGCAGCCCGGACGTACGGAGCACAGATACGCAGTATTTT
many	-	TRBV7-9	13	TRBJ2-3	CAPREPLSDTQYF	TGTGCCCCCCGTGAGCCGTTGTCAGATACGCAGTATTTT
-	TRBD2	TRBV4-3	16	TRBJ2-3	CASSRTGLEGPDTQYF	TGCGCCAGCAGCCGCACAGGACTAGAGGGGCCAGATACGCAGTATTTT
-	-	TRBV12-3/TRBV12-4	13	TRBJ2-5	CASSRNGGETQYF	TGTGCCAGCAGCCGAAATGGGGGGGAGACCCAGTACTTC
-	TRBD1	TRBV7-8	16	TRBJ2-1	CAFSLAWDSSYNEQFF	TGTGCCTTCAGCTTAGCTTGGGACAGCTCCTACAATGAGCAGTTCTTC
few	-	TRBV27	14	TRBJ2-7	CASSPSRGPYEQYF	TGTGCCAGCAGTCCCTCGCGGGGGCCCTACGAGCAGTACTTC
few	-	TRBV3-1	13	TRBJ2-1	CASSQDRAGEQFF	TGTGCCAGCAGCCAAGATAGGGCTGGGGAGCAGTTCTTC
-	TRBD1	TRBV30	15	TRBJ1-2	CAWSVPGQGVYGYTF	TGTGCCTGGAGTGTACCGGGGCAGGGGGTCTATGGCTACACCTTC
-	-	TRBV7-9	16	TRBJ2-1	CASSFKVWGADNEQFF	TGTGCCAGCAGCTTTAAAGTTTGGGGGGCGGACAATGAGCAGTTCTTC
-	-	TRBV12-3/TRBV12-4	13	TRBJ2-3	CASRPARGDTQYF	TGTGCCAGCAGGCCCGCTAGGGGAGATACGCAGTATTTT
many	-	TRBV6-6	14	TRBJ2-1	CASSYWTAPLEQFF	TGTGCCAGCAGTTATTGGACAGCCCCGTTGGAGCAGTTCTTC
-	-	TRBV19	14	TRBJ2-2	CASYHPGYTGELVF	TGTGCCAGCTACCACCCCGGTTACACCGGGGAGCTGGTTTTT
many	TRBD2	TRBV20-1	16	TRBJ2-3	CSAPPPGTSGSRRQYF	TGCAGTGCGCCCCCCCCCGGGACTAGCGGGTCACGCAGGCAGTATTTT
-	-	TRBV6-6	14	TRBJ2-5	CASRMGGGGETQYF	TGTGCCAGCAGGATGGGGGGTGGTGGAGAGACCCAGTACTTC
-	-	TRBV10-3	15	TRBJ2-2	CAIAPSLSGTGELFF	TGTGCCATCGCTCCTAGCCTTAGCGGCACCGGGGAGCTGTTTTTT
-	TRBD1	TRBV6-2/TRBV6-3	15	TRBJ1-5	CASSTGGYSNQPQHF	TGTGCCAGCAGTACAGGGGGTTATAGCAATCAGCCCCAGCATTTT
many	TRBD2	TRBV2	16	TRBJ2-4	CASYLTSGIAKNIQYF	TGTGCCAGCTACTTGACTAGCGGAATAGCCAAAAACATTCAGTACTTC
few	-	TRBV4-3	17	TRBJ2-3	CASSQDLGGPSLDTQYF	TGCGCCAGCAGCCAAGATCTGGGGGGGCCCTCCTTGGATACGCAGTATTTT
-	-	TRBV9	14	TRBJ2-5	CASSLEGRHNEQYF	TGTGCCAGCAGCCTCGAGGGACGTCACAATGAGCAGTACTTC